This TCR beta chain was retrieved from a study of blood T cell repertoires in COVID-19. Study overall: Samples representing acute and convalescent COVID-19 were sourced from the United States, Italy and Spain.

In the original workflow: From reference gene primer amplification, estimates of nucleated cell counts were derived. Sequencing used immunoSEQ multiplex PCR; TCRdb keeps in-frame clones, though not all of them. D and trimming were read from the DNA, whereas the V and J calls and clone size are those reported in that table. The sample contains 95,000 to 150,000 clones, 70% to 90% of which appear only once. This CDR3 region has 14 residues. This chain uses TRBV21-1 with TRBJ2-1; whether TRBD1, the table's D call, matches the DNA was not checked. TRBV21-1 is designated a pseudogene. The TCR sequence derives from a man aged 50 or older with acute or convalescent COVID-19. Sequenced sample: peripheral blood. DNA for the CDR3: TGTGCCAGCCTCACAGGTCGGACCTACAATGAGCAGTTCTTC. Translation gives CASLTGRTYNEQFF.